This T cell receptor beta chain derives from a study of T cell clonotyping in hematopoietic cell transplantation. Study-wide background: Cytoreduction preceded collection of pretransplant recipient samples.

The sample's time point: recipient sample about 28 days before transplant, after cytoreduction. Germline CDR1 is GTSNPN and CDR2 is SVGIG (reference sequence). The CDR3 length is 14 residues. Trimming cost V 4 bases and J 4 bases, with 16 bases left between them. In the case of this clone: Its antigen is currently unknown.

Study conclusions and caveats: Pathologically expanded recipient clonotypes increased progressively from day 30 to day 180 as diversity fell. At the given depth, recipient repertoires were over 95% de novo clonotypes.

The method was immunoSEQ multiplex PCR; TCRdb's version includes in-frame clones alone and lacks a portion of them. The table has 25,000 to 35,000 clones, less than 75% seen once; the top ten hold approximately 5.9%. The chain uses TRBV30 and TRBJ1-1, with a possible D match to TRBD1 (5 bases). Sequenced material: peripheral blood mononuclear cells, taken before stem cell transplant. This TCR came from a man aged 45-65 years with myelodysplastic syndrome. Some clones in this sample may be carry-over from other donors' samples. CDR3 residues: CAWIAGGRSTEAFF. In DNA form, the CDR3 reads TGTGCCTGGATCGCTGGGGGACGGAGCACTGAAGCTTTCTTT. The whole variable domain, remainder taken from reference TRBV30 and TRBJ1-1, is SQTIHQWPATLVQPVGSPLSLECTVEGTSNPNLYWYRQAAGRGLQLLFYSVGIGQISSEVPQNLSASRPQDRQFILSSKKLLLSDSGFYLCAWIAGGRSTEAFFGQGTRLTVV.